These 18 T cell receptor beta chains were sequenced from one sample in a study of identical twins. TCRdb independently ran MiXCR on the 5' RACE reads; one entry per CDR3 protein. The sample lists 1.5 million to 2 million distinct CDR3 sequences, roughly a third seen once, with around 0.25% in the top ten. Material for sequencing was cord blood. These receptors were obtained from a newborn girl in good health.

In the case of this clonotype: This may arise from a read error, as a much more abundant clone is one base away. CDR3 sequence (DNA): TGCAGCGTTGAAGAGTCGGTTTGTGGCTACACCTTC. Amino acid sequence: CSVEESVCGYTF. This chain links TRBV29-1 with TRBJ1-2; no firm D call. V was clipped by 0 bases and J by 7 bases, with 9 bases between them. Per germline, CDR1 SQVTM and CDR2 ANQGSEA. This CDR3 region has 12 residues.

The chain employs TRBV10-3 and TRBJ2-2, with D tentatively TRBD1 (6 bases). The CDR3 covers 16 residues. Between the trimmed V and J ends, which lost 0 bases and 5 bases, there was a span of 13 bases. Per the germline V gene, CDR1 is ENHRY and CDR2 is SYGVKD. The CDR3 loop is CAISESIYQGTGELFF. The CDR3 DNA follows: TGTGCCATCAGTGAGTCGATATACCAGGGGACCGGGGAGCTGTTTTTT.

Turning to this clonotype: One end of the junction varies from germline; a read error may be responsible. V and J are TRBV28 and TRBJ2-1; 11 nucleotides line up with TRBD2. Germline values: CDR1 MDHEN, CDR2 SYDVKM. The CDR3 runs to 15 residues. The DNA of the CDR3 is TGTGTCAGCAGCTGGACTAGCGGGCCGGGGAATGAGCAGTTCTTC. It yields the protein CVSSWTSGPGNEQFF. Full variable domain (outside the CDR3, taken from reference TRBV28 and TRBJ2-1): DVKVTQSSRYLVKRTGEKVFLECVQDMDHENMFWYRQDPGLGLRLIYFSYDVKMKEKGDIPEGYSVSREKKERFSLILESASTNQTSMYLCVSSWTSGPGNEQFFGPGTRLTVL.

This chain uses TRBV4-1 with TRBJ1-1; 8 bases map to TRBD1. Germline V gene data show CDR1 as MGHRA and CDR2 as YSYEKL. There are 15 residues in the CDR3. V was pared by 2 bases and J by 10 bases, with 12 bases of the junction left unmatched. The CDR3 DNA reads TGCGCCAGCAGCCAACCACGAACCGGGACAGGTGTAGCTTTCTTT. Protein sequence: CASSQPRTGTGVAFF.

This clonotype occurred a few times. The chain recombines TRBV12-5 with TRBJ1-1; 7 bases map to TRBD1. The germline CDR1 and CDR2 sequences are LGHNT and FRNRAP. CDR3 length: 14 amino acids. V lost 1 base and J lost 1; bases outside the gene matches: 0. CDR3 nucleotides: TGTGCTAGTGGTTTGGGACAGGGGAACACTGAAGCTTTCTTT. This encodes CASGLGQGNTEAFF.

This rearrangement joins TRBV4-1 to TRBJ2-1, with a tentative D call TRBD2 (6 bases). Trimming took off 4 bases at V and 2 bases at J, with 18 bases between the two ends. The CDR3 contains 17 residues. Germline V gene data show CDR1 as MGHRA and CDR2 as YSYEKL. DNA of the CDR3: TGCGCCAGCAGCCGCCGCCTAGCGCTGATCACCTACAATGAGCAGTTCTTC. Its translation is CASSRRLALITYNEQFF.

The genes are TRBV12-3 or TRBV12-4 and TRBJ2-3; 10 nucleotides align to TRBD2. This CDR3 region has 15 residues. V lost 6 bases, J lost 0 bases, and 3 bases stayed unmatched. CDR3 in amino acids: CASRGLASSTDTQYF. The CDR3 DNA reads as TGTGCCAGCAGGGGACTAGCGTCTAGCACAGATACGCAGTATTTT.

The chain couples TRBV3-1 to TRBJ1-4; D is uncertain. This CDR3 region has 13 residues. Germline CDR1 LGHDT, CDR2 YNNKEL (reference sequence). Trimming cost V 2 bases and J 7 bases, with 8 bases left between them. CDR3 nucleotide sequence: TGTGCCAGCAGCCAAACCAGCGGTGAAAAACTGTTTTTT. It encodes CASSQTSGEKLFF.

The sample holds a few counts of this clonotype. The chain is built from TRBV4-2 and TRBJ2-3; D is uncertain. The V end lost 4 bases, the J end lost 2 bases, and 13 bases lay between the germline ends. This CDR3 comprises 15 residues. The germline V gene encodes CDR1 LGHNA and CDR2 YNFKEQ. CDR3 in amino acids: CASSRSHAVTDTQYF. CDR3 sequence (DNA): TGTGCCAGCAGCCGCTCACATGCGGTCACAGATACGCAGTATTTT.

This clonotype was found once. CDR3 loop: CATSGRGTSGVVLPNEQFF. The CDR3 region has the DNA TGTGCCACCAGTGGGCGGGGGACTAGCGGGGTGGTTTTGCCCAATGAGCAGTTCTTC. V and J are TRBV24-1 and TRBJ2-1; 13 bases align to TRBD2. Germline assignment: CDR1 KGHDR and CDR2 SFDVKD. Trimming at V came to 5 bases and at J to 6 bases, leaving 15 bases not matched to a gene. The CDR3 is made up of 19 amino acids.

This clonotype has more than one count but fewer than ten. The chain employs TRBV5-6 and TRBJ2-4, with 11 bases that match TRBD2. The trim removed 1 base at V and 1 base at J, leaving 10 bases unmatched. The CDR3 has 19 amino acids. Germline CDR1 and CDR2: SGHDT and YYEEEE. The CDR3 DNA reads TGTGCCAGCAGCTTGAGGACTAGCGGGCCCCCGGGGGCCAAAAACATTCAGTACTTC. It encodes CASSLRTSGPPGAKNIQYF.

This chain connects TRBV29-1 to TRBJ1-2; D remains ambiguous. Germline CDR1 SQVTM, CDR2 ANQGSEA. Trimming removed 4 bases from V and 4 bases from J, with 10 bases in between. CDR3 length: 12 amino acids. The CDR3 here is CSVGIGIYGYTF. CDR3 in DNA: TGCAGCGTTGGGATAGGGATCTATGGCTACACCTTC.

CDR3 DNA: TGCAGTGCGCAGGGGGAGCCCCCCAATGAGCAGTACTTC. It translates to CSAQGEPPNEQYF. The V gene is TRBV20-1, the J gene TRBJ2-5, with 7 bases identical to TRBD1. This CDR3 region has 13 residues. Losses at the gene ends were 6 bases for V and 11 bases for J; bases not matched to a gene: 15. Per the germline V gene, CDR1 is DFQATT and CDR2 is SNEGSKA (reference sequence).

This clonotype was seen a few times. V usage is TRBV11-2 and J usage is TRBJ1-4; the D gene is possibly TRBD1 (5 bases). The germline CDR1 and CDR2 sequences are SGHAT and FQNNGV. V gave up 4 bases and J gave up 4 bases, with 10 bases separating them. The CDR3 is 14 residues long. CDR3 DNA sequence: TGTGCCAGCAGCTGGGGACCTAATAATGAAAAACTGTTTTTT. The encoded protein is CASSWGPNNEKLFF.

This chain uses TRBV5-1 with TRBJ1-4; D unclear. This CDR3 region has 13 residues. Per germline, CDR1 SGHRS and CDR2 YFSETQ. Trimming took 7 bases from V and 7 from J, leaving 14 bases between them. The CDR3 loop is CASRKDGSEKLFF. CDR3 nucleotide sequence: TGCGCCAGCCGGAAGGATGGGAGTGAAAAACTGTTTTTT.

In its sample, this clonotype was seen a few times. The DNA for the CDR3 is TGTGCCAGCAGTTACTTGAGGACTAGCGGGAGTTACAATGAGCAGTTCTTC. Protein: CASSYLRTSGSYNEQFF. V and J are TRBV6-6 and TRBJ2-1; the match to TRBD2 covers 13 bases. V gave up 1 base and J gave up 4 bases; unmatched junction bases: 4. The length of the CDR3 is 17 residues. CDR1 is MNHNY, CDR2 SVGAGI, per germline (reference sequence).

This chain uses TRBV5-5 with TRBJ1-1, with a tentative D call TRBD1 (5 bases). The CDR3 has 15 amino acids. Between the trimmed V and J ends, which lost 1 base and 0 bases, there was a span of 10 bases. The germline gives CDR1 SGHKS, CDR2 YYEKEE (reference sequence). The CDR3 DNA reads as TGTGCCAGCAGCTTGCAGGGACTGGTGAACACTGAAGCTTTCTTT. The encoded protein is CASSLQGLVNTEAFF.

The V gene is TRBV2, the J gene TRBJ2-1; 14 bases are a match to TRBD2. CDR1 and CDR2 from the germline V gene are SNHLY and FYNNEI. The CDR3 totals 18 residues. J gave up 5 bases and V 6 bases, and 12 bases lay outside the gene matches. The CDR3 sequence: CASRGLAGVADIHNEQFF. The CDR3 bases are TGTGCCAGCAGGGGACTAGCGGGAGTCGCTGACATCCACAATGAGCAGTTCTTC.